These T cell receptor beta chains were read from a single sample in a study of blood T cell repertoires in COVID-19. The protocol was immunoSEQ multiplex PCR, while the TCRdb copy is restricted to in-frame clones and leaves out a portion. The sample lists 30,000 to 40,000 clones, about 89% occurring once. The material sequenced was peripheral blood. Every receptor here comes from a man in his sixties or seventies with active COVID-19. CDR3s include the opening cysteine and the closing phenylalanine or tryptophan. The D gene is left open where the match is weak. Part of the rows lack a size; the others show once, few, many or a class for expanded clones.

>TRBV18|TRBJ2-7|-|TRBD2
CASSPGTGGYEQYF
TGTGCCAGCTCACCAGGGACGGGGGGCTACGAGCAGTACTTC
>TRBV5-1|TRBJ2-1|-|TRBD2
CASSLAGGRISYNEQFF
TGCGCCAGCAGCTTGGCGGGAGGACGTATATCCTACAATGAGCAGTTCTTC
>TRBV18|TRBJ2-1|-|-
CASSPPPGVGVQFF
TGTGCCAGCTCACCACCGCCGGGGGTTGGGGTGCAGTTCTTC
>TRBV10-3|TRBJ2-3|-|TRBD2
CAISERLAGVGDTQYF
TGTGCCATCAGTGAAAGACTAGCGGGAGTCGGAGATACGCAGTATTTT
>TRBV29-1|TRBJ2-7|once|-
CSVGDTASSYEQYF
TGCAGCGTGGGGGACACTGCAAGCTCCTACGAGCAGTACTTC
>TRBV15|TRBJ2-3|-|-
CATSRETGTLTDTQYF
TGTGCCACCAGCAGAGAAACCGGGACTCTCACAGATACGCAGTATTTT
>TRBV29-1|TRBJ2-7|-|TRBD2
CSVREGAGVYEQYF
TGCAGCGTTCGGGAAGGAGCGGGAGTATACGAGCAGTACTTC
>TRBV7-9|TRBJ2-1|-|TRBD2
CASSFAGTSGRWHNEQFF
TGTGCCAGCAGCTTCGCCGGGACTAGCGGGAGGTGGCACAATGAGCAGTTCTTC
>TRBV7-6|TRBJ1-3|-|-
CASSATGKLSGNTIYF
TGTGCCAGCAGCGCTACAGGGAAACTCTCTGGAAACACCATATATTTT
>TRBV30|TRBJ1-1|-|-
CAWSPGQFEAFF
TGTGCCTGGAGTCCAGGACAATTTGAAGCTTTCTTT
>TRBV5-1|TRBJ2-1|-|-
CASSLDSGSYNEQFF
TGCGCCAGCAGCTTGGACAGCGGCTCCTACAATGAGCAGTTCTTC
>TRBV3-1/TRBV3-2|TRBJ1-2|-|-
CASSQDSRGYTF
TGTGCCAGCAGCCAAGATTCGCGTGGCTACACCTTC
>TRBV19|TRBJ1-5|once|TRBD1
CASSPTGDQPQHF
TGTGCCAGTAGTCCTACAGGGGATCAGCCCCAGCATTTT
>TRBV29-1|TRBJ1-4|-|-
CSVERGREGEKLFF
TGCAGCGTTGAGCGGGGGCGGGAGGGTGAAAAACTGTTTTTT
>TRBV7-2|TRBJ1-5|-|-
CASSLGAGQPQHF
TGTGCCAGCAGCTTAGGTGCGGGTCAGCCCCAGCATTTT
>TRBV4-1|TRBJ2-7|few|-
CASSQVLGRDSYEQYF
TGCGCCAGCAGCCAAGTATTGGGCAGGGATTCCTACGAGCAGTACTTC
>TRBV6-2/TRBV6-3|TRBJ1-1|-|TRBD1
CASSYSTGLEAFF
TGTGCCAGCAGTTACTCGACAGGGCTTGAAGCTTTCTTT
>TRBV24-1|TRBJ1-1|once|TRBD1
CATSDSGQVNTEAFF
TGTGCCACCAGTGATTCGGGACAGGTGAACACTGAAGCTTTCTTT
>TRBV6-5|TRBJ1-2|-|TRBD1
CASSQGQGARGYTF
TGTGCCAGCAGTCAGGGACAGGGGGCGAGAGGCTACACCTTC
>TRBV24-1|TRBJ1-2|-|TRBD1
CATSGTASRHGYTF
TGTGCCACCTCCGGGACAGCCAGCCGACATGGCTACACCTTC
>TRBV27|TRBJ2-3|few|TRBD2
CASSLGLAELTDTQYF
TGTGCCAGCAGTTTGGGACTAGCGGAACTAACAGATACGCAGTATTTT
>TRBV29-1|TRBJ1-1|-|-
CSVGRGRSTEAFF
TGCAGCGTTGGCAGGGGTCGGAGCACTGAAGCTTTCTTT
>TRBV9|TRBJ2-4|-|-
CASSPQGNGNIQYF
TGTGCCAGCAGCCCCCAGGGAAATGGAAACATTCAGTACTTC
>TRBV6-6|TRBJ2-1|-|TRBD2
CASEETSGRSYNEQFF
TGTGCCAGCGAAGAAACTAGCGGGAGGAGCTACAATGAGCAGTTCTTC
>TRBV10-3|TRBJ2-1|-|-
CAISESGRVAYNEQFF
TGTGCCATCAGTGAGTCCGGCAGGGTAGCCTACAATGAGCAGTTCTTC
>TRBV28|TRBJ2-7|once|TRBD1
CASSRTGGYYEQYF
TGTGCCAGCAGTCGGACAGGGGGGTACTACGAGCAGTACTTC
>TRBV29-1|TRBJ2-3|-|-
CSDPRGTSGADTQYF
TGCAGCGACCCCAGGGGGACTAGTGGAGCAGATACGCAGTATTTT
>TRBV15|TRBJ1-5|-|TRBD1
CATSYGQGNQPQHF
TGTGCCACCAGCTACGGACAGGGCAATCAGCCCCAGCATTTT
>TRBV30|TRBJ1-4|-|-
CAWSRRTRLDEKLFF
TGTGCCTGGAGTCGGAGGACTAGGCTGGATGAAAAACTGTTTTTT
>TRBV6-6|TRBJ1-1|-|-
CASASGVTEAFF
TGTGCCAGTGCCTCCGGGGTAACTGAAGCTTTCTTT
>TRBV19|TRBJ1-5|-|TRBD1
CASSLGQEINQPQHF
TGTGCCAGTAGTTTGGGACAGGAAATCAATCAGCCCCAGCATTTT
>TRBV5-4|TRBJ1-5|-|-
CASSSGFNQPQHF
TGTGCCAGCAGCTCAGGGTTCAACCAGCCCCAGCATTTT
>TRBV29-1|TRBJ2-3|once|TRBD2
CSGSGTSVDTQYF
TGCAGCGGGTCCGGGACTAGTGTAGATACGCAGTATTTT
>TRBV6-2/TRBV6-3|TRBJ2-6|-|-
CASSSRLGSGANVLTF
TGTGCCAGCAGTTCCAGACTGGGCTCTGGGGCCAACGTCCTGACTTTC
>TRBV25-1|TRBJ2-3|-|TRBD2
CASSEWGGAGGGTDTQYF
TGTGCCAGCAGTGAATGGGGGGGAGCGGGAGGAGGCACAGATACGCAGTATTTT
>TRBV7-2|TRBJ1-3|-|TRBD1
CASSFGTGKGNTIYF
TGTGCCAGCAGCTTCGGGACAGGGAAAGGAAACACCATATATTTT
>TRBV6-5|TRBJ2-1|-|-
CASRATGYNEQFF
TGTGCCAGCAGGGCCACAGGGTACAATGAGCAGTTCTTC
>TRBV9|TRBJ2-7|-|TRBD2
CASSVGASGSNEQYF
TGTGCCAGCAGCGTGGGGGCTAGCGGGAGCAACGAGCAGTACTTC
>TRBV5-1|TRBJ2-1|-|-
CASSLEGAGYNEQFF
TGCGCCAGCAGCTTGGAAGGGGCGGGATACAATGAGCAGTTCTTC
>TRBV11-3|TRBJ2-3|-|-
CASSLFPADTQYF
TGTGCCAGCAGCTTATTCCCCGCAGATACGCAGTATTTT
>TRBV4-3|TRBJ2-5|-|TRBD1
CASSQYRGETQYF
TGCGCCAGCAGCCAGTACAGGGGAGAGACCCAGTACTTC
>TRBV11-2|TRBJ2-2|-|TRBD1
CASSHQGARTGELFF
TGTGCCAGCAGCCATCAGGGGGCGCGGACCGGGGAGCTGTTTTTT
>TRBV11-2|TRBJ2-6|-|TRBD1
CASSLSRTGRSGANVLTF
TGTGCCAGCAGCTTATCTCGGACAGGCCGCTCTGGGGCCAACGTCCTGACTTTC
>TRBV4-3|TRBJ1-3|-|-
CASSQDPPATYSGNTIYF
TGCGCCAGCAGCCAAGATCCCCCCGCGACATACTCTGGAAACACCATATATTTT
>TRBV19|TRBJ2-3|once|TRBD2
CASSPSPTSGTTDTQYF
TGTGCCAGTAGTCCCAGTCCCACTAGCGGGACCACAGATACGCAGTATTTT
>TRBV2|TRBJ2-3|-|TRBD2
CASKASGDTQYF
TGTGCCAGCAAGGCTAGCGGAGATACGCAGTATTTT
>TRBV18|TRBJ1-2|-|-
CASSPGQYYGYTF
TGTGCCAGCTCACCCGGACAGTACTATGGCTACACCTTC
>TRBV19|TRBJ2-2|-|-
CASSSPRGENTGELFF
TGTGCCAGTAGTTCACCCCGCGGGGAGAACACCGGGGAGCTGTTTTTT
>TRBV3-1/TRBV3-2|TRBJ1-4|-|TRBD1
CASSQQGASNGEKLFF
TGTGCCAGCAGCCAACAGGGGGCTTCTAACGGTGAAAAACTGTTTTTT
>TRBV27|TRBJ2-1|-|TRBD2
CASSPILALSYNEQFF
TGTGCCAGCAGTCCGATACTAGCGCTGTCCTACAATGAGCAGTTCTTC
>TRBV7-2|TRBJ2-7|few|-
CASSLNAGGLGEQYF
TGTGCCAGCAGCTTAAACGCGGGCGGGCTCGGGGAGCAGTACTTC
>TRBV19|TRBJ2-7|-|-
CASSPGGLANSYEQYF
TGTGCCAGTAGTCCCGGGGGGCTAGCGAACTCCTACGAGCAGTACTTC
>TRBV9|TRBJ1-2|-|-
CASSLGQGGVDSRGYTF
TGTGCCAGCAGCCTAGGGCAGGGAGGAGTAGATAGTAGGGGCTACACCTTC
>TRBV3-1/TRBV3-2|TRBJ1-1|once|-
CASSQRREEAFF
TGTGCCAGCAGCCAAAGGAGAGAGGAAGCTTTCTTT
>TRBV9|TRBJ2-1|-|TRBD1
CASSVAQGAYNEQFF
TGTGCCAGCAGCGTAGCACAGGGGGCCTACAATGAGCAGTTCTTC
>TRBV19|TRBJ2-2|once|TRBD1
CASTGTGGNTGELFF
TGTGCCTCCACCGGGACAGGGGGAAACACCGGGGAGCTGTTTTTT
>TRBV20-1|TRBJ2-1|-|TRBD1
CSAPGQGMPFF
TGCAGTGCTCCGGGACAGGGGATGCCGTTCTTC
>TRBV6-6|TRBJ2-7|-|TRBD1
CASSPGQGYGAWYF
TGTGCCAGCAGTCCGGGACAGGGTTATGGGGCGTGGTACTTC
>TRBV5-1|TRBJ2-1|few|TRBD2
CASSLLAGNEQFF
TGCGCCAGCAGCTTACTAGCGGGCAATGAGCAGTTCTTC
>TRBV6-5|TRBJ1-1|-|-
CASSYSPGENTEAFF
TGTGCCAGCAGTTACTCCCCGGGGGAGAACACTGAAGCTTTCTTT